Listed here are 5 T cell receptor beta chains from one sample, sequenced in a study of T cells after yellow fever vaccination. Using its own MiXCR run on the 5' RACE reads, TCRdb lists one record per CDR3 protein. The table shows about 400,000 distinct CDR3 sequences, with around 10% occurring only once. Sequences were derived from PBMCs, sampled on the day of the first yellow fever vaccination. The receptor source for this set is a young man who received the YFV17D yellow fever vaccine.

The V gene is TRBV6-1, the J gene TRBJ2-7; D unclear. Trimming took off 8 bases at V and 6 bases at J, with 17 bases between the two ends. CDR3 length equals 13 residues. Germline CDR1 reads MNHNS; CDR2 reads SASEGT. In nucleotides, the CDR3 is TGTGCCAGCGCAAAGGTGGCCCTCGGCGAGCAGTACGTC. Encoded protein: CASAKVALGEQYV.

The chain uses TRBV6-2 or TRBV6-3 and TRBJ2-2; possibly TRBD1 for D (5 bases). This CDR3 comprises 17 residues. Trimming removed 0 bases from V and 2 bases from J, with 13 bases in between. Per the germline V gene, CDR1 is MNHEY and CDR2 is SVGEGT. The CDR3 nucleotides are TGTGCCAGCAGTTACTCAACAGGAAGCTCTAACACCGGGGAGCTGTTTTTT. This gives the protein CASSYSTGSSNTGELFF.

This clonotype was counted ten times or more. The genes are TRBV12-3 or TRBV12-4 and TRBJ1-2, with 9 bases lining up with TRBD1. The CDR3 consists of 14 residues. Trimming cost V 4 bases and J 13 bases; bases outside gene matches: 13. CDR3 nucleotide sequence: TGTGCCAGCAGTTCCCGGGGGACAGGGAACGATTGCACCTTC. It translates to CASSSRGTGNDCTF.

The V gene is TRBV5-1, the J gene TRBJ1-6; maybe TRBD1 (6 bases). V lost 7 bases and J lost 7, with 15 bases in between. Germline V lookup: CDR1 SGHRS, CDR2 YFSETQ. The CDR3 sequence is 14 residues long. The DNA of the CDR3 is TGCGCCAGCGGCACCGGGACATCCAATTCACCCCTCCACTTT. It encodes CASGTGTSNSPLHF.

This clonotype was seen a few times. V is TRBV12-3 or TRBV12-4 and J is TRBJ2-5, with D possibly matching TRBD2 (6 bases). This CDR3 comprises 14 residues. The V end was cut by 7 bases, the J end by 2 bases, with 14 bases between. The CDR3 sequence: CASTPRGLQETQYF. The CDR3 DNA follows: TGTGCCAGCACCCCACGGGGGTTACAAGAGACCCAGTACTTC.